The subject of this entry is one TCR beta chain. The source of the sample is a study of shared clonotypes between healthy human individuals. Study-level background: There were three CD4 naive, three CD4 memory, two CD8 naive and one CD8 memory plates per donor.

The method was immunoSEQ multiplex PCR; TCRdb's version includes in-frame clones alone and lacks a portion of them. The sample gives some 2.1 million clones, about 95% of which show up once; about 1.1% is in the top ten. Losses at the gene ends were 5 bases for V and 9 bases for J; bases not matched to a gene: 16. The CDR3 runs to 16 residues. Germline CDR1 MNHEY, CDR2 SMNVEV (reference sequence). Naive CD8 cells were CD45RO-negative, positively selected for CCR7, excluding terminally differentiated effector memory CD45RA+ cells. The sequenced sample consisted of naive CD8+ T cells sorted from blood. The chain joins TRBV27 to TRBJ2-1, with TRBD2 matching over 7 bases. This TCR was recovered from a man younger than 30 in good health. CDR3 residues: CASSPSGGGVIFEQFF. CDR3 DNA sequence: TGTGCCAGCAGTCCTTCCGGCGGGGGTGTCATCTTTGAGCAGTTCTTC.